The clone carrying this TCR beta chain appeared a few times. This entry comes from a study of identical twins. TCRdb redid the calling of the 5' RACE reads with MiXCR, one entry per CDR3 protein. The sample has 200,000 or so distinct CDR3 sequences, about 15% seen once. The CDR3 runs to 14 residues. The germline gives CDR1 SEHNR, CDR2 FQNEAQ (reference sequence). The germline V and J ends were trimmed by 0 bases and 3 bases, with 9 bases remaining between them. The same sample was also studied in work on T cells expressing NK-cell markers.

The sequence came from a woman aged 18-35 years in good health. Sequenced sample: CD8+ T cells sorted from blood. The V call is TRBV7-9, the J call TRBJ2-7; tentative D call: TRBD2 (6 bases). CDR3 protein: CASSLAGLHYEQYF. CDR3 nucleotide sequence: TGTGCCAGCAGCTTAGCGGGACTCCACTACGAGCAGTACTTC.